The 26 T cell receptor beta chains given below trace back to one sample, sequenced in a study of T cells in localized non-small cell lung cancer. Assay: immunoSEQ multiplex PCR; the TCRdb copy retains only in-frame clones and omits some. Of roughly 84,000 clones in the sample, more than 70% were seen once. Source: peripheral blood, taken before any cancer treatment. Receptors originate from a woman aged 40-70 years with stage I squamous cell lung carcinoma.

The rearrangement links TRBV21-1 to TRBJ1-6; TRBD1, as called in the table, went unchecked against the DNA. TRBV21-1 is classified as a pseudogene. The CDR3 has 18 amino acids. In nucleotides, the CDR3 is TGTGCCAGCATCCGACCAGGACAGCCCAGCTCCTATAATTCACCCCTCCACTTT. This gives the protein CASIRPGQPSSYNSPLHF.

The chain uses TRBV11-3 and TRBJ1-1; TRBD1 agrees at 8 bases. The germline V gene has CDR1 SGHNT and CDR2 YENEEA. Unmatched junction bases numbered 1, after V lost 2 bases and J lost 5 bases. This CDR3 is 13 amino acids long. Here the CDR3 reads CASSLHRGTEAFF. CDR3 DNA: TGTGCCAGCAGCTTACACAGGGGGACTGAAGCTTTCTTT.

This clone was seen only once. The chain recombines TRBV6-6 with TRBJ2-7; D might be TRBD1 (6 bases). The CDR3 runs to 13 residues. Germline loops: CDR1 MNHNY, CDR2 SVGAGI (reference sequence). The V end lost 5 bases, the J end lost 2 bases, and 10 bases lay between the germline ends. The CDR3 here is CASSVDRPYEQYF. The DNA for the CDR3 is TGTGCCAGCAGTGTTGACAGGCCCTACGAGCAGTACTTC.

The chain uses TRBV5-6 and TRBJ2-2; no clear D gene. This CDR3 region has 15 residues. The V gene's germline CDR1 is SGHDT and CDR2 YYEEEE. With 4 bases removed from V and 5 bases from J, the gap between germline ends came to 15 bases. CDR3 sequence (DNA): TGTGCCAGCAGCCCCGGATTTTCACTGACCGGGGAGCTGTTTTTT. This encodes CASSPGFSLTGELFF.

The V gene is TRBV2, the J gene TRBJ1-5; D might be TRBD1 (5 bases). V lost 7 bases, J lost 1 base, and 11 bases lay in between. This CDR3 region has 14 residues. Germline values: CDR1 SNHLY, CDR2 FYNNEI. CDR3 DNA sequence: TGTGCCAGCAACTGGGAGGGGAGCAATCAGCCCCAGCATTTT. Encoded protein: CASNWEGSNQPQHF.

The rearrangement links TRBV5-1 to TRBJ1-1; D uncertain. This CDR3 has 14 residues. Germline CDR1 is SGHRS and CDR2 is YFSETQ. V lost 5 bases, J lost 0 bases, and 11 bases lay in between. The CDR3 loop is CASSRATMNTEAFF. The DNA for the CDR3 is TGCGCCAGCAGTAGGGCCACGATGAACACTGAAGCTTTCTTT.

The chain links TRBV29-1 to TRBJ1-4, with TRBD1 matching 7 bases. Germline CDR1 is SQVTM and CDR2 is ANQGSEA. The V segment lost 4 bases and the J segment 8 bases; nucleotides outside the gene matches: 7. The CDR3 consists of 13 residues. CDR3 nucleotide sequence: TGCAGCGTTGTCAGGGGGACAAGCGAAAAACTGTTTTTT. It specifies CSVVRGTSEKLFF.

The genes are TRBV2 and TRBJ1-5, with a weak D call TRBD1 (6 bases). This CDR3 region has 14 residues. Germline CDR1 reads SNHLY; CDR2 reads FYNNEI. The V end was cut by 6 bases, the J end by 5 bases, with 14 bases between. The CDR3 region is CASRRQAGDQPQHF. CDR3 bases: TGTGCCAGCAGAAGACAGGCCGGTGATCAGCCCCAGCATTTT.

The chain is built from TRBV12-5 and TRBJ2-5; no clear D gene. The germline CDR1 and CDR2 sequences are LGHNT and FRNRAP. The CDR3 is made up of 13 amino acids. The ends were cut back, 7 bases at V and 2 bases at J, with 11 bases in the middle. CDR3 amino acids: CASATDRQETQYF. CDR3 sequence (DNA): TGTGCTAGTGCAACGGACCGGCAAGAGACCCAGTACTTC.

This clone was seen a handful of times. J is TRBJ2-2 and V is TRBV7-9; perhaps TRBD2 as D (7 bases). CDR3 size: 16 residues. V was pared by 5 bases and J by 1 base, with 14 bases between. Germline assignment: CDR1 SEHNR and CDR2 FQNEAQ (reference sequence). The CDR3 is CASSNRGAVNTGELFF. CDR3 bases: TGTGCCAGCAGCAACCGGGGGGCCGTGAACACCGGGGAGCTGTTTTTT. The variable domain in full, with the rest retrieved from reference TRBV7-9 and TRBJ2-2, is DTGVSQNPRHKITKRGQNVTFRCDPISEHNRLYWYRQTLGQGPEFLTYFQNEAQLEKSRLLSDRFSAERPKGSFSTLEIQRTEQGDSAMYLCASSNRGAVNTGELFFGEGSRLTVL.

The CDR3 DNA follows: TGCGCCAGCAGTTCGACAGGGGGGGTCAATGAGCAGTTCTTC. Translated, it gives CASSSTGGVNEQFF. V is TRBV5-1 and J is TRBJ2-1, with 9 nucleotides matching TRBD1. The CDR3 sequence is 14 residues long. Germline CDR1 is SGHRS and CDR2 is YFSETQ. With 5 bases clipped from V and 6 bases from J, the junction kept 6 bases outside the gene matches.

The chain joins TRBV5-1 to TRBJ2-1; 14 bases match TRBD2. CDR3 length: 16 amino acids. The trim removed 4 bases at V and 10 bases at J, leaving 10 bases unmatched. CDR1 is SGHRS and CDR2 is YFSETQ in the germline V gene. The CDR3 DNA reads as TGCGCCAGCAGCCCCCCCGGGACTAGCGGGGGAGAAGAGCAGTTCTTC. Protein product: CASSPPGTSGGEEQFF. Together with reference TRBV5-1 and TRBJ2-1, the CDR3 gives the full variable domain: KAGVTQTPRYLIKTRGQQVTLSCSPISGHRSVSWYQQTPGQGLQFLFEYFSETQRNKGNFPGRFSGRQFSNSRSEMNVSTLELGDSALYLCASSPPGTSGGEEQFFGPGTRLTVL.

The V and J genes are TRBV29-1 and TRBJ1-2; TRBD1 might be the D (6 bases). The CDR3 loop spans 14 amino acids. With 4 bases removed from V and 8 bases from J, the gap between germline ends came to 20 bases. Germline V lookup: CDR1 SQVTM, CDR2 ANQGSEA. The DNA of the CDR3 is TGCAGCGTTGTTTCCAGGGGCGCCCGGAACGGCTACACCTTC. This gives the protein CSVVSRGARNGYTF.

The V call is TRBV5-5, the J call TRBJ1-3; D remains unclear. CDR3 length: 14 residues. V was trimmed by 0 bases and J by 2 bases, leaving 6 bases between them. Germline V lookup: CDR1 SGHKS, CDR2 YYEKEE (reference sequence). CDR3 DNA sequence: TGTGCCAGCAGCTTGGAACGGGCTGGAAACACCATATATTTT. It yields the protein CASSLERAGNTIYF.

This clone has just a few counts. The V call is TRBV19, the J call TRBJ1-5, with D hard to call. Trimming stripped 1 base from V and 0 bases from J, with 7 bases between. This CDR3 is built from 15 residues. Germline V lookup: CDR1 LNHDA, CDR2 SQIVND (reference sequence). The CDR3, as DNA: TGTGCCAGTAGTATAGGTCCATATAGCAATCAGCCCCAGCATTTT. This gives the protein CASSIGPYSNQPQHF.

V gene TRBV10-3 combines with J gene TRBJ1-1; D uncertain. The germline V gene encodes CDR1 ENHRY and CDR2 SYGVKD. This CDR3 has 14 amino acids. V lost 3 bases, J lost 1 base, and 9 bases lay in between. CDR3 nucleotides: TGTGCCATCAGTGACCCGCCTAAGAACACTGAAGCTTTCTTT. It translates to CAISDPPKNTEAFF.

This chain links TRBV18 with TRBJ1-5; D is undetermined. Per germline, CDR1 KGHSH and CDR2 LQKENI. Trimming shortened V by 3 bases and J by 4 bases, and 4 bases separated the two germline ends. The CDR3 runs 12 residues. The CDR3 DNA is TGTGCCAGCTCACCCGGTAATCAGCCCCAGCATTTT. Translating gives CASSPGNQPQHF.

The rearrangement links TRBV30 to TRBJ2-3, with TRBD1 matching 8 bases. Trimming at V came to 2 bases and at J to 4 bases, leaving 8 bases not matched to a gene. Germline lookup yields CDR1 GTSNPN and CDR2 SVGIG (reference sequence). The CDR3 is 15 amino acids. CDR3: CAWSKQGGRADTQYF. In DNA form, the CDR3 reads TGTGCCTGGAGTAAACAGGGGGGTCGAGCAGATACGCAGTATTTT.

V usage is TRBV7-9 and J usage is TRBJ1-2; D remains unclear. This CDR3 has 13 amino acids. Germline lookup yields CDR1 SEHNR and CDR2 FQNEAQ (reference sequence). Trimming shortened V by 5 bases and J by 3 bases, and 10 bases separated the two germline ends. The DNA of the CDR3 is TGTGCCAGCAGCCCCGAATGGGACTATGGCTACACCTTC. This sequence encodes CASSPEWDYGYTF.

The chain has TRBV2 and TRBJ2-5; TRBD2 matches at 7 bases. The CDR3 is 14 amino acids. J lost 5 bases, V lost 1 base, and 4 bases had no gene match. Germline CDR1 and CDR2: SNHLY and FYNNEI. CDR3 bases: TGTGCCAGCAGTGAAGGTCGGCGGGGGGAGACCCAGTACTTC. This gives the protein CASSEGRRGETQYF.

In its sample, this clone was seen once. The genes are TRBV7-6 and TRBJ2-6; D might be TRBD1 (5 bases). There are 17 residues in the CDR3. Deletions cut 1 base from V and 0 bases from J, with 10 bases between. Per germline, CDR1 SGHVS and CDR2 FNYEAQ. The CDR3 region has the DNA TGTGCCAGCAGCTTAGGACAGTTAGTCTCTGGGGCCAACGTCCTGACTTTC. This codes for CASSLGQLVSGANVLTF.

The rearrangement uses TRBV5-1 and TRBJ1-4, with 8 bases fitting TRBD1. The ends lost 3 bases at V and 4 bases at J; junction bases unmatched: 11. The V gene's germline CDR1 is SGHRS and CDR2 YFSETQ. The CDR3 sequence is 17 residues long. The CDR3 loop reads CASSSGFGQGLNEKLFF. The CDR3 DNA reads TGCGCCAGCAGCTCCGGGTTTGGACAGGGCCTTAATGAAAAACTGTTTTTT.

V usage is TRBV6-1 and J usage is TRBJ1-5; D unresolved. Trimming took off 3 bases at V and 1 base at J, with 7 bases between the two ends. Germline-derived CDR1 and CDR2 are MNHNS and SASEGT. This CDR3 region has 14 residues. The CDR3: CASSEGRSNQPQHF. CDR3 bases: TGTGCCAGCAGTGAGGGCAGGAGCAATCAGCCCCAGCATTTT.

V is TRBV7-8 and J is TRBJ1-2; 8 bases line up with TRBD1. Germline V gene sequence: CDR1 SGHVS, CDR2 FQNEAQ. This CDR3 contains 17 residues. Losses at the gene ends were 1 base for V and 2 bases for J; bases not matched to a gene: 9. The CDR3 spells CASSLGATGVVNYGYTF. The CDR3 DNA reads TGTGCCAGCAGCTTAGGTGCGACAGGGGTTGTAAACTATGGCTACACCTTC.

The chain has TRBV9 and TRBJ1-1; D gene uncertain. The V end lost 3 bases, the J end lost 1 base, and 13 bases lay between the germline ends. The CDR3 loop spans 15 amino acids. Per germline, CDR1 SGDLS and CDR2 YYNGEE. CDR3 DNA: TGTGCCAGCAGCGCCCTTGGTAACGCGAACACTGAAGCTTTCTTT. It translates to CASSALGNANTEAFF.

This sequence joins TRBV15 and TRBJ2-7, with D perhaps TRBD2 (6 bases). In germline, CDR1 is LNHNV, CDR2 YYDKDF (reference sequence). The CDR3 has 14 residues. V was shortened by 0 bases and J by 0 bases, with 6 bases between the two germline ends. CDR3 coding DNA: TGTGCCACCAGCAGAGAGGGGGGCTCCTACGAGCAGTACTTC. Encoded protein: CATSREGGSYEQYF.